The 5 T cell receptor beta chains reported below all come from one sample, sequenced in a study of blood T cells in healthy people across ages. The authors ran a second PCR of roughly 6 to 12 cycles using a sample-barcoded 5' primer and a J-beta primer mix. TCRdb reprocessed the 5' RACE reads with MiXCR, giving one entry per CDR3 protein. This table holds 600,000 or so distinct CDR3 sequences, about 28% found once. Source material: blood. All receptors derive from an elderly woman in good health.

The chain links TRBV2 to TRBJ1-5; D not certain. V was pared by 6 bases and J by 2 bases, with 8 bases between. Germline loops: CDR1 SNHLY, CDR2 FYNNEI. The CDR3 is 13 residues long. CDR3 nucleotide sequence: TGTGCCAGCAGGGCTAGACGCAATCAGCCCCAGCATTTT. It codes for CASRARRNQPQHF.

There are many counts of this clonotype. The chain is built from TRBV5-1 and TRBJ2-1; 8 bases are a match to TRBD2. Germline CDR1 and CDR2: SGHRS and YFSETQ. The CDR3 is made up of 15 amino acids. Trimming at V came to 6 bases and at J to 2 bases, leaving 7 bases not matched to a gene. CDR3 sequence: CASTPGLAAYNEQFF. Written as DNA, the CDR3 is TGCGCCAGCACCCCTGGACTAGCAGCCTACAATGAGCAGTTCTTC.

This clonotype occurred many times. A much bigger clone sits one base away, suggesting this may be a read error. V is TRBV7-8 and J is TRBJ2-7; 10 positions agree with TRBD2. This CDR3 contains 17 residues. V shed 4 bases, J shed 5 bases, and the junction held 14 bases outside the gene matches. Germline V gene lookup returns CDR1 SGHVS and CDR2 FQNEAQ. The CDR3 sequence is CASSYQQRAGGPDEQYF. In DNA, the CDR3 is TGTGCCAGCAGCTACCAACAACGAGCGGGGGGGCCAGACGAGCAGTACTTC.

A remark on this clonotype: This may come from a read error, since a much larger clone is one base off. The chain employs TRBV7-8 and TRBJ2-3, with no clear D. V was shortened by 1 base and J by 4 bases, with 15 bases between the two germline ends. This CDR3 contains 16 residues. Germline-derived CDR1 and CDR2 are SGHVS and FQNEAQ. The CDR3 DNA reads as TGTGCCAGCAGCTTAGAGGATCCCCGCGTCGCAGATACGCAGTATTTT. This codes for CASSLEDPRVADTQYF.

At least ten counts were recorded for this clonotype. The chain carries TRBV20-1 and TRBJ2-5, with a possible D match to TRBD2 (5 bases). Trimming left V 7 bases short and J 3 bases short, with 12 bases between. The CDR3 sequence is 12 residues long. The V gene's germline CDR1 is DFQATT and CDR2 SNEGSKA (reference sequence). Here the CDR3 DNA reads TGCAGTGTCGGGGTGACGAAAGAGACCCAGTACTTC. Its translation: CSVGVTKETQYF.